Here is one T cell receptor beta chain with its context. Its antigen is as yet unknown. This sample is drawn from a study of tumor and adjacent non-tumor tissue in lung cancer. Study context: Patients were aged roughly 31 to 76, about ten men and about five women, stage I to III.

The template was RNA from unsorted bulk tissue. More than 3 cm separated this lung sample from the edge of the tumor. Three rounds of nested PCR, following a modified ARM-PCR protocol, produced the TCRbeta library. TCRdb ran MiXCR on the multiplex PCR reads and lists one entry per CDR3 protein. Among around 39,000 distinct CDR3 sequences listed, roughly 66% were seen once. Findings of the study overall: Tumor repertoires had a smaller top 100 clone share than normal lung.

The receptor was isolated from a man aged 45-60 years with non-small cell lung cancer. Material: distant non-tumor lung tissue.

Here the CDR3 reads CATSIGQGRYTF. CDR3 nucleotide sequence: TGTGCCACCAGCATAGGACAGGGGCGTTACACCTTC. The chain recombines TRBV15 with TRBJ1-2, with 9 bases fitting TRBD1. The germline gives CDR1 LNHNV, CDR2 YYDKDF (reference sequence). The CDR3 totals 12 residues. V lost 4 bases, J lost 11 bases, and 5 bases stayed unmatched.